This passage covers 10 T cell receptor beta chains from one sample sequenced in a study of blood T cell repertoires in COVID-19. Assay: immunoSEQ multiplex PCR; the TCRdb copy retains only in-frame clones and omits some. The sample includes a few hundred thousand clones, roughly 80% of them seen just once. Material: peripheral blood. These receptors originate from a woman aged 45-65 years with acute or convalescent COVID-19.

This clone was detected once. The rearrangement links TRBV4-3 to TRBJ2-3, with D possibly being TRBD1 (6 bases). CDR3 length: 16 residues. CDR1 LGHNA and CDR2 YSLEER come from the germline V gene. Trimming stripped 3 bases from V and 3 bases from J, with 16 bases between. CDR3 amino acids: CASSQDHRAGTDTQYF. CDR3 coding DNA: TGCGCCAGCAGCCAGGACCACAGGGCAGGTACAGATACGCAGTATTTT.

The table lists this clone with a few counts. The V and J genes are TRBV19 and TRBJ2-1, with TRBD1 as a possible D gene (6 bases). The V gene lost 4 bases and the J gene lost 6 bases, with 13 bases spanning the gap. Germline-derived CDR1 and CDR2 are LNHDA and SQIVND (reference sequence). The CDR3 length is 14 residues. CDR3 in amino acids: CASSKGEPPNEQFF. The CDR3 DNA is TGTGCCAGTAGTAAGGGGGAGCCCCCCAATGAGCAGTTCTTC.

This clone came up a few times. This rearrangement joins TRBV30 to TRBJ1-5, with D possibly matching TRBD1 (6 bases). The ends were cut back, 0 bases at V and 0 bases at J, with 9 bases in the middle. The germline V gene has CDR1 GTSNPN and CDR2 SVGIG (reference sequence). The CDR3 sequence is 15 residues long. CDR3 protein: CAWSVQGYSNQPQHF. The DNA for the CDR3 is TGTGCCTGGAGTGTACAGGGATATAGCAATCAGCCCCAGCATTTT.

The V and J genes are TRBV28 and TRBJ1-3; D unresolved. In germline, CDR1 is MDHEN, CDR2 SYDVKM. The CDR3 totals 14 residues. The V and J ends lost 2 bases and 7 bases respectively, with 12 bases between them. In nucleotides, the CDR3 is TGTGCCAGCAGTTTAAACCCCACTGCGAACACCATATATTTT. Its translation: CASSLNPTANTIYF. The entire variable domain, with the rest obtained from reference TRBV28 and TRBJ1-3, is as follows: DVKVTQSSRYLVKRTGEKVFLECVQDMDHENMFWYRQDPGLGLRLIYFSYDVKMKEKGDIPEGYSVSREKKERFSLILESASTNQTSMYLCASSLNPTANTIYFGEGSWLTVV.

The chain uses TRBV9 and TRBJ1-2; D is undetermined. The CDR3 is 13 amino acids. The germline V gene encodes CDR1 SGDLS and CDR2 YYNGEE. V shed 6 bases and J shed 4 bases, with 13 bases lying between them. The CDR3 coding sequence is TGTGCCAGCACCCCTCGAGGCTTCTATGGCTACACCTTC. This encodes CASTPRGFYGYTF.

A word on this clone: This specimen includes other DNA sequences encoding the same CDR3. The rearrangement links TRBV16 to TRBJ1-1; D is perhaps TRBD1 (6 bases). The germline gives CDR1 KGHSY, CDR2 FQNENV. Trimming pared 4 bases from V and 0 bases from J, leaving 6 bases between. The CDR3 loop spans 13 amino acids. The CDR3 DNA reads TGTGCCAGCAGCCGGACAGTGAACACTGAAGCTTTCTTT. Translating it yields CASSRTVNTEAFF.

The V and J genes are TRBV19 and TRBJ1-4, with 10 bases that match TRBD1. CDR1 LNHDA and CDR2 SQIVND come from the germline V gene (reference sequence). J gave up 6 bases and V 5 bases, and 6 bases lay outside the gene matches. This CDR3 region has 15 residues. The CDR3 DNA reads as TGTGCCAGTAGTCGCAGACAGGGGGCTTATGAAAAACTGTTTTTT. Amino acid sequence: CASSRRQGAYEKLFF.

This clone was counted between two and nine times. V and J are TRBV2 and TRBJ1-2; D is ambiguous. This CDR3 comprises 13 residues. V lost 5 bases to trimming and J lost 3 bases, with 10 bases between them. Germline CDR1 is SNHLY and CDR2 is FYNNEI. The CDR3 DNA reads as TGTGCCAGCAGTATGGCGGATGACTATGGCTACACCTTC. This encodes CASSMADDYGYTF.

The gene calls are TRBV28 and TRBJ1-6, with D tentatively TRBD1 (5 bases). Germline assignment: CDR1 MDHEN and CDR2 SYDVKM. V lost 7 bases and J 3 bases, leaving 13 bases between the germline ends. The CDR3 extends over 15 amino acids. The CDR3 nucleotides are TGTGCCAGCACGGGGGTGCCAGACTATAATTCACCCCTCCACTTT. Translation: CASTGVPDYNSPLHF.

In nucleotides, the CDR3 is TGTGCCACCAGTGAGGATAGCTTTGACGAGCAGTACTTC. It specifies CATSEDSFDEQYF. This chain links TRBV24-1 with TRBJ2-7; D not certain. Germline CDR1 KGHDR, CDR2 SFDVKD. This CDR3 region has 13 residues. Trimming took off 4 bases at V and 5 bases at J, with 11 bases between the two ends.